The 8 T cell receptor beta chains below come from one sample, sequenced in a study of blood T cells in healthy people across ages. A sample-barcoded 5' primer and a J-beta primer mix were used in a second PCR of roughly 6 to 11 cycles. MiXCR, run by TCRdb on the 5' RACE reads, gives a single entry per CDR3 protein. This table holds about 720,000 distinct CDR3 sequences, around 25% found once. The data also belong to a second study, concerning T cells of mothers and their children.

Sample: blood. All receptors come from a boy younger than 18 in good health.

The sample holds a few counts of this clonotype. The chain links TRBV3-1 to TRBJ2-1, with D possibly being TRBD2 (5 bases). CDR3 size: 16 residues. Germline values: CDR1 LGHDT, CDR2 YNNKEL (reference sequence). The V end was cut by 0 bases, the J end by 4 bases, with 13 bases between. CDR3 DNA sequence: TGTGCCAGCAGCCAAGATCCAGCGGAAATATACAATGAGCAGTTCTTC. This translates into CASSQDPAEIYNEQFF.

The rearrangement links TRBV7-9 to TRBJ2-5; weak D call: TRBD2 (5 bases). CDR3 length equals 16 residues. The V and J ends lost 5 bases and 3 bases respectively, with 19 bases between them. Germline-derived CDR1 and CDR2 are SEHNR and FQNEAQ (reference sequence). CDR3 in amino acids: CASSHTGSGKKETQYF. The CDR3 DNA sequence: TGTGCCAGCAGCCATACTGGTTCGGGGAAAAAAGAGACCCAGTACTTC.

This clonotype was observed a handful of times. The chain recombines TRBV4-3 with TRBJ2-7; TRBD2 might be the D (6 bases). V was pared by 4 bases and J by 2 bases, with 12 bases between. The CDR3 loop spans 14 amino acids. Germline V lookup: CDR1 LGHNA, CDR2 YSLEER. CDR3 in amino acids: CASSPGSSTYEQYF. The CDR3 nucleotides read TGCGCCAGCAGCCCCGGGAGTTCGACCTACGAGCAGTACTTC.

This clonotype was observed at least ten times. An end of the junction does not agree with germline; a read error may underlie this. CDR3 nucleotides: TGTGCCAGCAGCTCGGGACAGGGGTCCTACGAGCAGTACTTC. It is translated as CASSSGQGSYEQYF. This sequence joins TRBV5-1 and TRBJ2-7, with 10 nucleotides matching TRBD1. The V gene's germline CDR1 is SGHRS and CDR2 YFSETQ. This CDR3 region has 14 residues.

In DNA form, the CDR3 reads TGTGCCAGCAGCCCTGCTCCAGCCAGACATGAGCAGTTCTTC. Its protein product is CASSPAPARHEQFF. This chain uses TRBV7-2 with TRBJ2-1; D is ambiguous. The CDR3 length is 14 residues. Per germline, CDR1 SGHTA and CDR2 FQGNSA. V lost 5 bases and J 8 bases, leaving 16 bases between the germline ends.

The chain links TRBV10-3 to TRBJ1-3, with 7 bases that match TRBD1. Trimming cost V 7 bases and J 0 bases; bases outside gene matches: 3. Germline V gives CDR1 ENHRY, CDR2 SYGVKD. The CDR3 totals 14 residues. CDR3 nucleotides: TGTGCCATCACTAGGGACAGCTCTGGAAACACCATATATTTT. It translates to CAITRDSSGNTIYF.

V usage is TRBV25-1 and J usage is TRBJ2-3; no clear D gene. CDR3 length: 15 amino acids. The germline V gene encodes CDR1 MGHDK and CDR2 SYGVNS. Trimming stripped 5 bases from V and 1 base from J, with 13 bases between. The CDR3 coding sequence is TGTGCCAGCAGTAGTGGAACAACCCGCACAGATACGCAGTATTTT. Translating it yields CASSSGTTRTDTQYF.

DNA for the CDR3: TGTGCCAGCACCACCCTGAAGGGCAATGAGCAGTTCTTC. It encodes CASTTLKGNEQFF. The chain couples TRBV6-5 to TRBJ2-5; no reliable D call. Judging by the DNA end, TRBJ2-1 fits better; the J call may be wrong. There are 13 residues in the CDR3. From germline, CDR1 is MNHEY and CDR2 SVGAGI.